This TCR beta chain was sequenced during a study of T cell responses to AZD1222 COVID-19 vaccine. The germline V gene encodes CDR1 SGHDN and CDR2 FVKESK. V was cut by 2 bases and J by 1 base, with 3 bases left in between. The CDR3 sequence is 12 residues long. As concerns this clone: Its antigen remains unidentified.

Findings of the study overall: The study reported that nearly half of spike-specific TCRs target unmutated variant regions. At baseline, seropositivity was found in only six AZD1222 recipients. Repertoires were collected only later (after the peak T cell response had occurred).

TCRdb's table, derived via immunoSEQ multiplex PCR, lists solely in-frame clones and lacks some. The table lists about 120,000 clones, 75% to 90% of them singletons, with about 9.8% in the top ten. This sequence was found in an adult in good health. The chain employs TRBV14 and TRBJ2-7; no clear D. Source: peripheral blood, taken on day 0 of AZD1222 vaccination. The CDR3 loop reads CASSQLSYEQYF. The CDR3 DNA is TGTGCCAGCAGCCAACTATCCTACGAGCAGTACTTC.